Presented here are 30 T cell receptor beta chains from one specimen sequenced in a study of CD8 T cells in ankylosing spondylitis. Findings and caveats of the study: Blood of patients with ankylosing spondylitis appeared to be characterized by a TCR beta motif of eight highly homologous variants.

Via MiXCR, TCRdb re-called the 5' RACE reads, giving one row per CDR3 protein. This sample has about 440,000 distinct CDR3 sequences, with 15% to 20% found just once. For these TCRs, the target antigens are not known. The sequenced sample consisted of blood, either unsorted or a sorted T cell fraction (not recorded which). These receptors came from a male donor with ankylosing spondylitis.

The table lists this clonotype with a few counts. The CDR3 sequence: CSVAHIAEVNEQFF. CDR3 DNA sequence: TGCAGCGTTGCCCATATAGCGGAGGTCAATGAGCAGTTCTTC. The chain uses TRBV29-1 and TRBJ2-1; maybe TRBD2 (6 bases). CDR3 length equals 14 residues. Trimming removed 4 bases at V and 6 bases at J, with 16 bases between. CDR1 is SQVTM, CDR2 ANQGSEA, per germline.

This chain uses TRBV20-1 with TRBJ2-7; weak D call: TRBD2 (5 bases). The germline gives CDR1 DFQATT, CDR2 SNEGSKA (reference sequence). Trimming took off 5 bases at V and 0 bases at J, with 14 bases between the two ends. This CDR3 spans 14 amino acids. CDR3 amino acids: CSASFLGSSYEQYF. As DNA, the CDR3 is TGCAGTGCTTCCTTTTTAGGGAGCTCCTACGAGCAGTACTTC.

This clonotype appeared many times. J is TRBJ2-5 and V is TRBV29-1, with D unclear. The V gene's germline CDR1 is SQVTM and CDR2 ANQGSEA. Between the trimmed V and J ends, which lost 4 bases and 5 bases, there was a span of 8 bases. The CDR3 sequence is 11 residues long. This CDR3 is CSVGWDETQYF. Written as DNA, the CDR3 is TGCAGCGTTGGTTGGGATGAGACCCAGTACTTC.

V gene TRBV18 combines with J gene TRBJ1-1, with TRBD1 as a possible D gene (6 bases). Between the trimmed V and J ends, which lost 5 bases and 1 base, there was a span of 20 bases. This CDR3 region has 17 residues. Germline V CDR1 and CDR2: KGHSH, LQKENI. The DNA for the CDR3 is TGTGCCAGCTCAGCCCAGGGGAGTATTGGAGGGAACACTGAAGCTTTCTTT. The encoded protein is CASSAQGSIGGNTEAFF.

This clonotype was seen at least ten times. The CDR3 DNA is TGTGCCATCAGTGAGTCGAGGCGGGGTGTCGACACCGGGGAGCTGTTTTTT. Protein: CAISESRRGVDTGELFF. The chain combines TRBV10-3 with TRBJ2-2, with a weak D call TRBD2 (6 bases). The CDR3 is 17 amino acids. Per germline, CDR1 ENHRY and CDR2 SYGVKD. V was shortened by 0 bases and J by 3 bases, with 14 bases between the two germline ends.

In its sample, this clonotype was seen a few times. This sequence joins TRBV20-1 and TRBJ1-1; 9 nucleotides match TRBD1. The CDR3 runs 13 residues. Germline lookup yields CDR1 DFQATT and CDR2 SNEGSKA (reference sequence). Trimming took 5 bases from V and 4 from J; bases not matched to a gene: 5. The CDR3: CSAGSGQGTEAFF. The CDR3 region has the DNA TGCAGTGCTGGATCGGGACAGGGCACTGAAGCTTTCTTT.

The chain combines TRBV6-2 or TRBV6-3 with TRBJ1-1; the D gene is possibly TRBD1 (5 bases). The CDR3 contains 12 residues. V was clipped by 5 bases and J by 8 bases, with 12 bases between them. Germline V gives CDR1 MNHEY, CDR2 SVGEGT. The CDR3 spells CASSRNRGEAFF. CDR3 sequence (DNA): TGTGCCAGCAGTAGGAACCGGGGCGAAGCTTTCTTT.

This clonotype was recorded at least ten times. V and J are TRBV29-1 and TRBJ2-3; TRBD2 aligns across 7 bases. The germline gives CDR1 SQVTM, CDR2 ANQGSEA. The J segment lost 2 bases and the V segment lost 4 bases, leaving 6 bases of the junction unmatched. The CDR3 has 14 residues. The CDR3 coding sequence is TGCAGCGTTGTCCCTAGCGGCTACACAGATACGCAGTATTTT. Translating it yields CSVVPSGYTDTQYF.

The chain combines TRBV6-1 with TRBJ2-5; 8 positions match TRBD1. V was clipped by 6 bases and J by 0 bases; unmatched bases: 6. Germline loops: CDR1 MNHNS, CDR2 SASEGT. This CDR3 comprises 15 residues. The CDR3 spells CASRKGQVNQETQYF. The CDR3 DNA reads TGTGCCAGCAGGAAGGGACAGGTCAACCAAGAGACCCAGTACTTC.

As DNA, the CDR3 is TGTGCCAGCACACCGGGACAGGGGGTCTCCGAGCAGTACTTC. Its translation: CASTPGQGVSEQYF. The J gene is TRBJ2-7, the V gene TRBV2; 11 positions agree with TRBD1. The ends lost 7 bases at V and 6 bases at J; junction bases unmatched: 8. Germline V gene lookup returns CDR1 SNHLY and CDR2 FYNNEI. This CDR3 has 14 amino acids. Based on the CDR3 plus reference TRBV2 and TRBJ2-7, the full variable domain is EPEVTQTPSHQVTQMGQEVILRCVPISNHLYFYWYRQILGQKVEFLVSFYNNEISEKSEIFDDQFSVERPDGSNFTLKIRSTKLEDSAMYFCASTPGQGVSEQYFGPGTRLTVT.

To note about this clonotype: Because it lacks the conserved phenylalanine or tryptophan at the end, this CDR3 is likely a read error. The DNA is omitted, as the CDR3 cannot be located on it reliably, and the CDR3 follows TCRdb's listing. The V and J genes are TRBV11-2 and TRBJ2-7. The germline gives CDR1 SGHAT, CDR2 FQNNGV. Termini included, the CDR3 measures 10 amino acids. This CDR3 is CASSSWDGYI.

The CDR3 protein is CATSRDGNEQFF. The CDR3 bases are TGTGCCACCAGCAGAGATGGGAATGAGCAGTTCTTC. The chain links TRBV15 to TRBJ2-1; D is uncertain. V dropped 0 bases and J dropped 7 bases, with 4 bases sitting between them. Germline values: CDR1 LNHNV, CDR2 YYDKDF (reference sequence). This CDR3 comprises 12 residues.

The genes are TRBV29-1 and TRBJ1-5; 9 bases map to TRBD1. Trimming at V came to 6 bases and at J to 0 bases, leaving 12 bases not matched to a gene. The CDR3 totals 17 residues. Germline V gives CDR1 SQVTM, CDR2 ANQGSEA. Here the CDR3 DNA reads TGCAGCGTCACTCCTACAGGGGGCTCCTATAGCAATCAGCCCCAGCATTTT. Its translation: CSVTPTGGSYSNQPQHF.

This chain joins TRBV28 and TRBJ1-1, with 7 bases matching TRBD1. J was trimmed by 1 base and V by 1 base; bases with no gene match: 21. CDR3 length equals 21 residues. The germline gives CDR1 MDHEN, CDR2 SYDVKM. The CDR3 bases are TGTGCCAGCAGTTTATCCCTCGCCTGGACAGGCTTGAGCGCATCGAACACTGAAGCTTTCTTT. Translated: CASSLSLAWTGLSASNTEAFF.

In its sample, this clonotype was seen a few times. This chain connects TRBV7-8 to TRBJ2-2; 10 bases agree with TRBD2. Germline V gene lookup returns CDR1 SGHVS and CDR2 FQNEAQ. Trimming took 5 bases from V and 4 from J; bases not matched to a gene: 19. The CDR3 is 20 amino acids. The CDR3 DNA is TGTGCCAGCAGCCTTCGGACTAGCGGTAATACGTTCGCGAGCACCGGGGAGCTGTTTTTT. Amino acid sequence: CASSLRTSGNTFASTGELFF. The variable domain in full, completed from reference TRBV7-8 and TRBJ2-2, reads GAGVSQSPRYKVAKRGQDVALRCDPISGHVSLFWYQQALGQGPEFLTYFQNEAQLDKSGLPSDRFFAERPEGSVSTLKIQRTQQEDSAVYLCASSLRTSGNTFASTGELFFGEGSRLTVL.

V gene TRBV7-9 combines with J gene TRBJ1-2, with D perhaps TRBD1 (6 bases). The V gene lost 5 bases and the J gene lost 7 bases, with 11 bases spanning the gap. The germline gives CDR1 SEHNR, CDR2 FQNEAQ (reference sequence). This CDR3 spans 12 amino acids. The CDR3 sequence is CASSVQGAGYTF. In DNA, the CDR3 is TGTGCCAGCAGCGTACAGGGAGCTGGCTACACCTTC.

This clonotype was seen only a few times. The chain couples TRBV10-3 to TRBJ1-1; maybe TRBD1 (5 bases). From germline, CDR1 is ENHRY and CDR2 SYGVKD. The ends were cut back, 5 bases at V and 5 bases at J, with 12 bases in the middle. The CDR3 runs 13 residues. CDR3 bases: TGTGCCATCAGTATCGACAGTCAGACTGAAGCTTTCTTT. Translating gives CAISIDSQTEAFF.

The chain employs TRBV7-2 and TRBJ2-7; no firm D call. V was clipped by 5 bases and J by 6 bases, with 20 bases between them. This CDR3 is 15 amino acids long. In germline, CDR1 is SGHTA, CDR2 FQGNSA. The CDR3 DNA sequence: TGTGCCAGCAGCGCGCTCCGGGCCTCCCTCACCGAGCAGTACTTC. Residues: CASSALRASLTEQYF. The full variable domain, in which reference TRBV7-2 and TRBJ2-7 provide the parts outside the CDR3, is GAGVSQSPSNKVTEKGKDVELRCDPISGHTALYWYRQSLGQGLEFLIYFQGNSAPDKSGLPSDRFSAERTGGSVSTLTIQRTQQEDSAVYLCASSALRASLTEQYFGPGTRLTVT.

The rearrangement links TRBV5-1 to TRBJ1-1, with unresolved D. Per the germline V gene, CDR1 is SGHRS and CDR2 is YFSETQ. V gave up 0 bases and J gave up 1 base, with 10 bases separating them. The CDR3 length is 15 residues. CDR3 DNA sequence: TGCGCCAGCAGCTTGGGGCAAGCCGGGAACACTGAAGCTTTCTTT. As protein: CASSLGQAGNTEAFF.

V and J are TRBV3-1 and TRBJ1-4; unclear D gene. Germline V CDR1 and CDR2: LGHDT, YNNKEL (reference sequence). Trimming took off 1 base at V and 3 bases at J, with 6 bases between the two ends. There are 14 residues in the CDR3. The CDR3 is CASSQGQSNEKLFF. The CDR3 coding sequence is TGTGCCAGCAGCCAAGGGCAGTCTAATGAAAAACTGTTTTTT. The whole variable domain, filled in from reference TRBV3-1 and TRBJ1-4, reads DTAVSQTPKYLVTQMGNDKSIKCEQNLGHDTMYWYKQDSKKFLKIMFSYNNKELIINETVPNRFSPKSPDKAHLNLHINSLELGDSAVYFCASSQGQSNEKLFFGSGTQLSVL.

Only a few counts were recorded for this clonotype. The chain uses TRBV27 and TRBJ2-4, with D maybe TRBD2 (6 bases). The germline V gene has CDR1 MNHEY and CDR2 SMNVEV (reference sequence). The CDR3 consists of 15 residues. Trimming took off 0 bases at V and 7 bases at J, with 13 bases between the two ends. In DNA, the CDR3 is TGTGCCAGCAGTTTATCGAACACGGGGGTCAACATTCAGTACTTC. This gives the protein CASSLSNTGVNIQYF.

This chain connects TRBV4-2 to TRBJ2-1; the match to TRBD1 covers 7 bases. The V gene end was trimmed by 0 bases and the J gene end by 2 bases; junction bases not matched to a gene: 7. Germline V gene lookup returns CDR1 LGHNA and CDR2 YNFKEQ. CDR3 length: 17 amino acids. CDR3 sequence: CASSQDLLQGAYNEQFF. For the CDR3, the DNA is TGTGCCAGCAGCCAAGATCTCCTCCAGGGGGCCTACAATGAGCAGTTCTTC.

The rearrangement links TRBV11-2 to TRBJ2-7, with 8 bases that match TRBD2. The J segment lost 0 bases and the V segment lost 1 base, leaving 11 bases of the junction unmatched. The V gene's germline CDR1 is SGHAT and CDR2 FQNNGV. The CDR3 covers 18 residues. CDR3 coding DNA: TGTGCCAGCAGCTTAGGGGTGCTAGCGGGCTCCAGCTCCTACGAGCAGTACTTC. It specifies CASSLGVLAGSSSYEQYF.

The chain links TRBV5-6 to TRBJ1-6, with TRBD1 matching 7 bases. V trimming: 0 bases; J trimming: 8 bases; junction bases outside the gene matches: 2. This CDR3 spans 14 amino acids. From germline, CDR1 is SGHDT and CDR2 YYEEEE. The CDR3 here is CASSLGDSHSPLHF. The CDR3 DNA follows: TGTGCCAGCAGCTTGGGGGACAGTCATTCACCCCTCCACTTT.

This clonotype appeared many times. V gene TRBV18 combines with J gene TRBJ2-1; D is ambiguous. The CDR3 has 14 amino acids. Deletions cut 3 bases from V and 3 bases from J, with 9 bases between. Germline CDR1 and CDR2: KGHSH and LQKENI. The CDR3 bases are TGTGCCAGCTCACCCAGTTCAAGCTACAATGAGCAGTTCTTC. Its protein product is CASSPSSSYNEQFF.

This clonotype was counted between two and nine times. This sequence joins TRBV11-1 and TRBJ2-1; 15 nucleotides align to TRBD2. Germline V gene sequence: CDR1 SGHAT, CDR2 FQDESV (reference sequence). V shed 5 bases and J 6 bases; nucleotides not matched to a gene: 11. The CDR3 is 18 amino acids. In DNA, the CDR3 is TGTGCCAGCAGCGAAAAGGGGACTAGCGGGGGGCATGGCAATGAGCAGTTCTTC. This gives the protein CASSEKGTSGGHGNEQFF.

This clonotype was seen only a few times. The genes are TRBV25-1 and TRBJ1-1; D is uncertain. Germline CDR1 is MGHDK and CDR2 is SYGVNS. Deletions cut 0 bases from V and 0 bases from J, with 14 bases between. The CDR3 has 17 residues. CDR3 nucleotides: TGTGCCAGCAGTGAATATAAGGGAGAGGCGGTGAACACTGAAGCTTTCTTT. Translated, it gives CASSEYKGEAVNTEAFF.

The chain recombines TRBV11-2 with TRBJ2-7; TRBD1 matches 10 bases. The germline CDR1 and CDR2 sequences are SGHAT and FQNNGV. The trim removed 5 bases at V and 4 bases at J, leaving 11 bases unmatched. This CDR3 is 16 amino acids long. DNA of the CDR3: TGTGCCAGCAGCCATAGGGGGACAGGGGATCGTTACGAGCAGTACTTC. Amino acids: CASSHRGTGDRYEQYF.

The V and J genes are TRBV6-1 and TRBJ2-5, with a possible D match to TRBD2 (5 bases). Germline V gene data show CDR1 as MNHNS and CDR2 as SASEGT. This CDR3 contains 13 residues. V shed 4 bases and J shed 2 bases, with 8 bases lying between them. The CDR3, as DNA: TGTGCCAGCAGTGGGACTCTTCAAGAGACCCAGTACTTC. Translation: CASSGTLQETQYF.

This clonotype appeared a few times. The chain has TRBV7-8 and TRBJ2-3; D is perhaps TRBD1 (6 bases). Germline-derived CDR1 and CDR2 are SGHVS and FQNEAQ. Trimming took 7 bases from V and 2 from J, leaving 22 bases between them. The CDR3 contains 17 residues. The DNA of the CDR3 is TGTGCCAGCAACAAACTCCCAGGTGGGGGCTACACAGATACGCAGTATTTT. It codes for CASNKLPGGGYTDTQYF.